The rows below give T cell receptor beta chains drawn from one sample of a study of T cells in localized non-small cell lung cancer. The protocol was immunoSEQ multiplex PCR, while the TCRdb copy is restricted to in-frame clones and leaves out a portion. The sample shows 16,000 or so clones, more than 65% of them seen only once. The sample in question was peripheral blood, obtained before any cancer treatment. The origin of the receptors is a male donor at least 60 years old with stage I lung adenocarcinoma. Both conserved end residues are part of each CDR3. Each record gives: J gene, clone size, V gene, D gene, CDR3 DNA, CDR3 protein. The D gene is left open where the match is weak. Not every row has a clone size; where given, it reads once, few, many or a size class.

J: TRBJ1-1; size: .; V: TRBV2; D: .; DNA: TGTGCCAGCACCGGTGAAGCGAACACTGAAGCTTTCTTT; CDR3: CASTGEANTEAFF
J: TRBJ2-1; size: .; V: TRBV7-6; D: .; DNA: TGTGCCAGCAGCCCGGACGGTCAATACAATGAGCAGTTCTTC; CDR3: CASSPDGQYNEQFF
J: TRBJ1-1; size: .; V: TRBV5-5; D: .; DNA: TGTGCCAGCAGCTTTTTAGTGGGGACTGAAGCTTTCTTT; CDR3: CASSFLVGTEAFF
J: TRBJ2-2; size: .; V: TRBV19; D: TRBD2; DNA: TGTGCCAGTAGTACTCCCAGGGGACTAGCGGGGACGTGGGGCACCGGGGAGCTGTTTTTT; CDR3: CASSTPRGLAGTWGTGELFF
J: TRBJ1-2; size: .; V: TRBV5-6; D: .; DNA: TGTGCCAGCAGTCCGGGGAACTATGGCTACACCTTC; CDR3: CASSPGNYGYTF
J: TRBJ2-7; size: .; V: TRBV5-3; D: .; DNA: TGTGCCAGAAGGAAGACTAGTTACTACGAGCAGTACTTC; CDR3: CARRKTSYYEQYF
J: TRBJ1-1; size: .; V: TRBV7-2; D: .; DNA: TGTGCCAGCAGCCCTCGGACGGTGAACACTGAAGCTTTCTTT; CDR3: CASSPRTVNTEAFF
J: TRBJ1-3; size: .; V: TRBV9; D: .; DNA: TGTGCCAGCAGCGTAGAACAGGGAAACACCATATATTTT; CDR3: CASSVEQGNTIYF
J: TRBJ2-1; size: .; V: TRBV27; D: TRBD2; DNA: TGTGCCAGCAGTGAGATTAGCGGGAGGGCCGCCCATGAGCAGTTCTTC; CDR3: CASSEISGRAAHEQFF
J: TRBJ2-3; size: once; V: TRBV15; D: .; DNA: TGTGCCACCAGCGGGGGGATGGTCCGGAGAGGGGCAGATACGCAGTATTTT; CDR3: CATSGGMVRRGADTQYF
J: TRBJ1-5; size: few; V: TRBV4-2; D: .; DNA: TGTGCCAGCAGCCAAGTGGAGGGTGGTGTAGCAAATCAGCCCCAGCATTTT; CDR3: CASSQVEGGVANQPQHF
J: TRBJ2-5; size: .; V: TRBV27; D: TRBD1; DNA: TGTGCCAGCAGTGTTAGGACAGGCAGAGAGACCCAGTACTTC; CDR3: CASSVRTGRETQYF
J: TRBJ2-5; size: .; V: TRBV19; D: .; DNA: TGTGCCAGTAGACGCGGACAGGGAGGGCCAGAGACCCAGTACTTC; CDR3: CASRRGQGGPETQYF
J: TRBJ2-6; size: .; V: TRBV5-8; D: .; DNA: TGTGCCAGCAGCTTGGGACAGGCCTTTAAGTTATCTGGGGCCAACGTCCTGACTTTC; CDR3: CASSLGQAFKLSGANVLTF
J: TRBJ2-7; size: .; V: TRBV30; D: TRBD1; DNA: TGTGCCTGGAGTGTATCTGGCCGGGACAGGGGGTGGTACGAGCAGTACTTC; CDR3: CAWSVSGRDRGWYEQYF
J: TRBJ2-2; size: .; V: TRBV6-1; D: .; DNA: TGTGCCAGCAGTGATTTAGGCAGGCCCCCGAACACCGGGGAGCTGTTTTTT; CDR3: CASSDLGRPPNTGELFF
J: TRBJ2-1; size: .; V: TRBV10-1; D: .; DNA: TGCGCCAGCAGTGGCGCAAGGCAGTTTGACAATGAGCAGTTCTTC; CDR3: CASSGARQFDNEQFF
J: TRBJ1-2; size: .; V: TRBV6-5; D: .; DNA: TGTGCCAGCAGTTACTCGAAAGGGGGATTCGACTATGGCTACACCTTC; CDR3: CASSYSKGGFDYGYTF
J: TRBJ2-1; size: .; V: TRBV7-9; D: .; DNA: TGTGCCAGCAGCTTAGCCCCCTCTAGCGACTCCTACAATGAGCAGTTCTTC; CDR3: CASSLAPSSDSYNEQFF
J: TRBJ1-6; size: once; V: TRBV11-2; D: .; DNA: TGTGCCAGCAGCTTGGCACAGGGTAATTCACCCCTCCACTTT; CDR3: CASSLAQGNSPLHF
J: TRBJ1-5; size: .; V: TRBV7-8; D: .; DNA: TGTGCCAGCAGCTTGAGACGAGACAATCAGCCCCAGCATTTT; CDR3: CASSLRRDNQPQHF
J: TRBJ1-2; size: .; V: TRBV9; D: TRBD1; DNA: TGTGCCAGCAGCGCCGGGACAGGGGGTTATGGTGGCTACACCTTC; CDR3: CASSAGTGGYGGYTF
J: TRBJ1-5; size: .; V: TRBV6-6; D: .; DNA: TGTGCCAGCAGTTCCCCCAATCAGCCCCAGCATTTT; CDR3: CASSSPNQPQHF
J: TRBJ2-3; size: .; V: TRBV2; D: TRBD2; DNA: TGTGCCAGCAGTGAATATAGCGGGAGCACAGATACGCAGTATTTT; CDR3: CASSEYSGSTDTQYF
J: TRBJ1-1; size: .; V: TRBV5-6; D: .; DNA: TGTGCCAGCAGCCCCGCAGGGGCGAACACTGAAGCTTTCTTT; CDR3: CASSPAGANTEAFF
J: TRBJ2-5; size: .; V: TRBV6-5; D: TRBD2; DNA: TGTGCCAGCAGGTTGACTAGCAGCCAAGAGACCCAGTACTTC; CDR3: CASRLTSSQETQYF
J: TRBJ2-5; size: .; V: TRBV27; D: .; DNA: TGTGCCAGCAGTTTATTTGGTGGCGAGACCCAGTACTTC; CDR3: CASSLFGGETQYF
J: TRBJ2-1; size: .; V: TRBV5-1; D: TRBD2; DNA: TGCGCCAGCAGCTCTAGCGGGGGGGCATCCTACAATGAGCAGTTCTTC; CDR3: CASSSSGGASYNEQFF
J: TRBJ1-3; size: .; V: TRBV2; D: .; DNA: TGTGCCAGCAGGGCGGACGGACTCTCTGGAAACACCATATATTTT; CDR3: CASRADGLSGNTIYF
J: TRBJ1-2; size: .; V: TRBV7-2; D: .; DNA: TGTGCCAGCAGCTTAGATACCGACGGCTACACCTTC; CDR3: CASSLDTDGYTF
J: TRBJ2-2; size: once; V: TRBV10-1; D: .; DNA: TGCGCCAGCAGTGAGTCGTTCACCGGGGAGCTGTTTTTT; CDR3: CASSESFTGELFF
J: TRBJ1-2; size: .; V: TRBV6-5; D: .; DNA: TGTGCCAGCAGACAGGGAGACTATGGCTACACCTTC; CDR3: CASRQGDYGYTF
J: TRBJ1-4; size: .; V: TRBV28; D: TRBD1; DNA: TGTGCCAGCAGGGGGACAGGGATCGATGAAAAACTGTTTTTT; CDR3: CASRGTGIDEKLFF
J: TRBJ2-4; size: .; V: TRBV7-9; D: TRBD1; DNA: TGTGCCAGCAGCGAGGTCGGGACAGGGGGAAACATTCAGTACTTC; CDR3: CASSEVGTGGNIQYF
J: TRBJ1-4; size: .; V: TRBV15; D: TRBD1; DNA: TGTGCCACCAGCTTATCGGGACAGGGGGATGAAAAACTGTTTTTT; CDR3: CATSLSGQGDEKLFF
J: TRBJ2-7; size: .; V: TRBV7-8; D: .; DNA: TGTGCCAGCAGCTTTGGGGGGATCTCCTACGAGCAGTACTTC; CDR3: CASSFGGISYEQYF
J: TRBJ2-7; size: .; V: TRBV14; D: .; DNA: TGTGCCAGCAGGGGCCCCTACGAGCAGTACTTC; CDR3: CASRGPYEQYF
J: TRBJ2-6; size: .; V: TRBV29-1; D: .; DNA: TGCAGCGTTGTTAGTCCCTCTGGGGCCAACGTCCTGACTTTC; CDR3: CSVVSPSGANVLTF
J: TRBJ1-2; size: .; V: TRBV30; D: .; DNA: TGTGCCTGGATGGAGGGTGGTAACTATGGCTACACCTTC; CDR3: CAWMEGGNYGYTF
J: TRBJ2-1; size: .; V: TRBV7-7; D: TRBD1; DNA: TGTGCTAGCAGCGAGGGGGCCCCGGGACAGATAATCCATGAGCAGTTCTTC; CDR3: CASSEGAPGQIIHEQFF
J: TRBJ2-1; size: .; V: TRBV19; D: .; DNA: TGTGCCAGTAGTATAAGGGAGTTGAGCTCCTACAATGAGCAGTTCTTC; CDR3: CASSIRELSSYNEQFF
J: TRBJ1-2; size: once; V: TRBV5-4; D: TRBD1; DNA: TGTGCCAGCAGCTTGGTAAACAGGGGGTCTGTTTATGGCTACACCTTC; CDR3: CASSLVNRGSVYGYTF
J: TRBJ2-5; size: .; V: TRBV7-6; D: .; DNA: TGTGCCAGCAGCCGGGACCAAGAGACCCAGTACTTC; CDR3: CASSRDQETQYF
J: TRBJ2-3; size: .; V: TRBV5-4; D: TRBD2; DNA: TGTGCCAGCAGCCGACCGGGGACTAGCGGGGAAGCAGATACGCAGTATTTT; CDR3: CASSRPGTSGEADTQYF
J: TRBJ2-1; size: .; V: TRBV7-3; D: TRBD2; DNA: TGTGCCAGCAGCTTTGGACCCATCTCGGGGGGTTCCTACAATGAGCAGTTCTTC; CDR3: CASSFGPISGGSYNEQFF
J: TRBJ2-1; size: .; V: TRBV7-3; D: .; DNA: TGTGCCAGCAGCTCTACTTCTAACAATGAGCAGTTCTTC; CDR3: CASSSTSNNEQFF
J: TRBJ1-2; size: .; V: TRBV2; D: .; DNA: TGTGCCAGCAGTCGTCTCTATAACAGGGCCGGGGATGGCTACACCTTC; CDR3: CASSRLYNRAGDGYTF
J: TRBJ1-2; size: .; V: TRBV19; D: .; DNA: TGTGCCAGTAGTACTGGTTCCCTTGATGGCTACACCTTC; CDR3: CASSTGSLDGYTF
J: TRBJ2-6; size: .; V: TRBV28; D: .; DNA: TGTGCCAGCACCCTGGACTCTGGGGCCAACGTCCTGACTTTC; CDR3: CASTLDSGANVLTF
J: TRBJ2-7; size: .; V: TRBV2; D: .; DNA: TGTGCCAGCAGTTCTTCAGCTAGTCCCTACGAGCAGTACTTC; CDR3: CASSSSASPYEQYF
J: TRBJ1-1; size: .; V: TRBV15; D: .; DNA: TGTGCCACCAGCAGGGCCATGGGGGGTCGGGGCACTGAAGCTTTCTTT; CDR3: CATSRAMGGRGTEAFF
J: TRBJ1-1; size: .; V: TRBV9; D: .; DNA: TGTGCCAGCAGCGGCGCAGGGAACACTGAAGCTTTCTTT; CDR3: CASSGAGNTEAFF
J: TRBJ1-2; size: .; V: TRBV19; D: .; DNA: TGTGCCAGTAGTATGGGGGGGAACTATGGCTACACCTTC; CDR3: CASSMGGNYGYTF
J: TRBJ2-7; size: .; V: TRBV7-2; D: .; DNA: TGTGCCAGCAGCTTCGAGGGCCCGGTAGAGCAGTACTTC; CDR3: CASSFEGPVEQYF
J: TRBJ1-4; size: .; V: TRBV9; D: .; DNA: TGTGCCAGCAGCCGCTCAGGGGTTAATGAAAAACTGTTTTTT; CDR3: CASSRSGVNEKLFF
J: TRBJ2-7; size: .; V: TRBV19; D: TRBD2; DNA: TGTGCCAGTAGTATAACGACTAGCGGAACCTACGAGCAGTACTTC; CDR3: CASSITTSGTYEQYF